The T cell receptor beta chain under discussion was sequenced for a study of cytomegalovirus exposure and HLA in healthy donors. Primers included in the PCR were 60 Vbeta and 13 Jbeta primers. Assay: immunoSEQ multiplex PCR; the TCRdb copy retains only in-frame clones and omits some. The sample consists of under 200,000 clones, over 60% of them appearing once. The clonotype was recovered from a man aged 35 to 55 in good health and CMV-seronegative. Sequencing used PBMCs.

The CDR3 region has the DNA TGTGCCAGCAGCACGAAACAGGGTACAGGGGCCCTCAACACTGAAGCTTTCTTT. As protein: CASSTKQGTGALNTEAFF. The chain carries TRBV5-4 and TRBJ1-1; TRBD1 matches at 7 bases. The V and J ends lost 4 bases and 2 bases, in that order; junction bases with no gene match: 17. This CDR3 has 18 residues. The germline V gene encodes CDR1 SGHNT and CDR2 YYREEE (reference sequence). Based on the CDR3 plus reference TRBV5-4 and TRBJ1-1, the full variable domain is ETGVTQSPTHLIKTRGQQVTLRCSSQSGHNTVSWYQQALGQGPQFIFQYYREEENGRGNFPPRFSGLQFPNYSSELNVNALELDDSALYLCASSTKQGTGALNTEAFFGQGTRLTVV.